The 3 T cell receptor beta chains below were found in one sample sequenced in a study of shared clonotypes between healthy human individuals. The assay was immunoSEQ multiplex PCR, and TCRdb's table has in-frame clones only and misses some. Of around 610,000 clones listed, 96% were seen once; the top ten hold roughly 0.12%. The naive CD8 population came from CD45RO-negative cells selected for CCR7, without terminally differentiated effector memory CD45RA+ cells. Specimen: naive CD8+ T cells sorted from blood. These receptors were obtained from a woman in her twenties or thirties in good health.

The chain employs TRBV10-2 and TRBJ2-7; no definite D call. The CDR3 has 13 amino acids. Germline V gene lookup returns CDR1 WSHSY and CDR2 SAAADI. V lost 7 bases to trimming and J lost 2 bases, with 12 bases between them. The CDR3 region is CASTTGSTYEQYF. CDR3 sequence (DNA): TGCGCCAGCACTACGGGCTCCACCTACGAGCAGTACTTC.

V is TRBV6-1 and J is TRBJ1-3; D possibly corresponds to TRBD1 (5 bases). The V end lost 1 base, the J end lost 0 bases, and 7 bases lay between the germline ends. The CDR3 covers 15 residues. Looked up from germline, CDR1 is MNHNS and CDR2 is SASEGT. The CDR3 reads CASSEGRGSGNTIYF. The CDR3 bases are TGTGCCAGCAGTGAAGGAAGGGGCTCTGGAAACACCATATATTTT.

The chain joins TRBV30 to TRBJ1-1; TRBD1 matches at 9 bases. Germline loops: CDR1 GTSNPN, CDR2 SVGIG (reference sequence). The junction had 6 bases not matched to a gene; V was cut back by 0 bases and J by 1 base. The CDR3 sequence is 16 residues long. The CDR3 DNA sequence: TGTGCCTGGAGTGTATACCTGGGACAGGGGAACACTGAAGCTTTCTTT. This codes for CAWSVYLGQGNTEAFF.